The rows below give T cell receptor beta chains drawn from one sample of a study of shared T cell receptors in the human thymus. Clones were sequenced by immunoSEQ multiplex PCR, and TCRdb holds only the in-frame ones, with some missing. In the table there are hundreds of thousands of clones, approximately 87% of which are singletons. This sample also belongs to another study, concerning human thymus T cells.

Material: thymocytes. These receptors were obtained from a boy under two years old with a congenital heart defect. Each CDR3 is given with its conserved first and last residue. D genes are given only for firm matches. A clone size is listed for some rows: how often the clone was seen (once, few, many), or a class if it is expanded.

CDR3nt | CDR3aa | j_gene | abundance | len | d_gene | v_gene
TGCGCCAGCAGCCAAGAGACTAGCGGGGGGCGGAATGAGCAGTTCTTC | CASSQETSGGRNEQFF | TRBJ2-1 | NA | 16 | TRBD2 | TRBV4-3
TGTGCCAGTAGTATGGACAGGGGGTCTGGGGCCAACGTCCTGACTTTC | CASSMDRGSGANVLTF | TRBJ2-6 | few | 16 | TRBD1 | TRBV19
TGCGCCAGCAGCTGCGCCATTGGGGGCCGTTACAATGAGCAGTTCTTC | CASSCAIGGRYNEQFF | TRBJ2-1 | NA | 16 | NA | TRBV5-1
TGTGCCAGTTTTTCACTGCCCTCCTACGAGCAGTACTTC | CASFSLPSYEQYF | TRBJ2-7 | few | 13 | NA | TRBV6-1
TGCGCCAGCAGCGTGACAATACTCTACGAGCAGTACTTC | CASSVTILYEQYF | TRBJ2-7 | NA | 13 | NA | TRBV5-1
TGCGCCAGCAGCCGAAATCAGGGTACTCAGCCCCAGCATTTT | CASSRNQGTQPQHF | TRBJ1-5 | NA | 14 | NA | TRBV4-3
TGTGCCTGGAGTATACACCCGTGCGCGGGGGGCGACAACAATGAGCAGTTCTTC | CAWSIHPCAGGDNNEQFF | TRBJ2-1 | NA | 18 | TRBD2 | TRBV30
TGCGCCAGCAGCCAAGATGGATGCGGTGATCAGCCCCAGCATTTT | CASSQDGCGDQPQHF | TRBJ1-5 | NA | 15 | NA | TRBV4-1
TGTGCCAGCAGAGGGGGCACCGGGGAGCTGTTTTTT | CASRGGTGELFF | TRBJ2-2 | NA | 12 | NA | TRBV6-1
TGTGCCAGCAGTGAAATAAGGGGCTACAGGTCGAACACTGAAGCTTTCTTT | CASSEIRGYRSNTEAFF | TRBJ1-1 | NA | 17 | NA | TRBV2
TGTGCCAGCAGTGGACATACCTCTAGCAATCAGCCCCAGCATTTT | CASSGHTSSNQPQHF | TRBJ1-5 | NA | 15 | NA | TRBV6-1
TGTGCCTGGAGTGAGGGACAGCTAATCACTGAAGCTTTCTTT | CAWSEGQLITEAFF | TRBJ1-1 | NA | 14 | TRBD1 | TRBV30
TGTGCCAGCAGTTCCATCGATTCTGGGCCCGCTTATGGCTACACCTTC | CASSSIDSGPAYGYTF | TRBJ1-2 | NA | 16 | NA | TRBV6-5
TGTGCCAGCAGTCATCCTACAGGGGTCTCTGGCTACACCTTC | CASSHPTGVSGYTF | TRBJ1-2 | NA | 14 | TRBD1 | TRBV28
TGTGCCAGCAGTTCCGACGGACAGAAAATTAATCAAGAGACCCAGTACTTC | CASSSDGQKINQETQYF | TRBJ2-5 | NA | 17 | NA | TRBV27
TGTGCCAGCAGCCCCCGGGACAGGGGAATAAGTGGCTACACCTTC | CASSPRDRGISGYTF | TRBJ1-2 | NA | 15 | TRBD1 | TRBV9
TGTGCCAGCTGGGACAGGGGAAGCAATCAGCCCCAGCATTTT | CASWDRGSNQPQHF | TRBJ1-5 | NA | 14 | TRBD1 | TRBV6-1
TGTGCCAGCTCAGAGGGACAGGGGTCTCATTGCTATGGCTACACCTTC | CASSEGQGSHCYGYTF | TRBJ1-2 | NA | 16 | TRBD1 | TRBV18
TGTGCCAGCAGTCTGACCCAGGGAAGGGTAGATAATTCCCCCCTCCACTTT | CASSLTQGRVDNSPLHF | TRBJ1-6 | NA | 17 | NA | TRBV28
TGTGCCAGCGGGGGGTACAGGGGAGGCACCGGGGAGCTGTTTTTT | CASGGYRGGTGELFF | TRBJ2-2 | NA | 15 | NA | TRBV7-9
TGTGCCAGCAGCACTGTCCAAAATCAGCCCCAGCATTTT | CASSTVQNQPQHF | TRBJ1-5 | NA | 13 | NA | TRBV6-5
TGTGCCAGCAGGGTAGGACAGGGGTTTCGAGAGACCCAGTACTTC | CASRVGQGFRETQYF | TRBJ2-5 | NA | 15 | TRBD1 | TRBV27
TGCAGCGTACTGGGGGGTGAGACCCAGTACTTC | CSVLGGETQYF | TRBJ2-5 | NA | 11 | NA | TRBV29-1
TGCGCCAGCAGCCAAGATTTAAGGAGCGGGAGGACCACCTACGAGCAGTACTTC | CASSQDLRSGRTTYEQYF | TRBJ2-7 | once | 18 | TRBD2 | TRBV4-1
TGTGCCAGCAGTTCCCTTAAGGGACTAGCGGGGGGAAGGGAGACCCAGTACTTC | CASSSLKGLAGGRETQYF | TRBJ2-5 | NA | 18 | TRBD2 | TRBV28
TGTGCCATCCGTTCACAGGGGGCCAAAAACATTCAGTACTTC | CAIRSQGAKNIQYF | TRBJ2-4 | NA | 14 | TRBD1 | TRBV28
TGTGCCAGCAGTGAAGCGCGTCAGCCCCAGCATTTT | CASSEARQPQHF | TRBJ1-5 | NA | 12 | NA | TRBV6-1
TGTGCCAGCAGCGCCCGCCGGACTAGCAGCGCAGAGACCCAGTACTTC | CASSARRTSSAETQYF | TRBJ2-5 | NA | 16 | TRBD2 | TRBV9
TGTGCCAGCAGTGAAGCGGGGGGGTCTAATCAGCCCCAGCATTTT | CASSEAGGSNQPQHF | TRBJ1-5 | NA | 15 | NA | TRBV2
TGTGCCAGCAGCGCAGGGATGAACACTGAAGCTTTCTTT | CASSAGMNTEAFF | TRBJ1-1 | NA | 13 | NA | TRBV6-1
TGTGCCAGCAGCCGCCCCGGGACTAGCGACCTTAGCACAGATACGCAGTATTTT | CASSRPGTSDLSTDTQYF | TRBJ2-3 | once | 18 | TRBD2 | TRBV5-4